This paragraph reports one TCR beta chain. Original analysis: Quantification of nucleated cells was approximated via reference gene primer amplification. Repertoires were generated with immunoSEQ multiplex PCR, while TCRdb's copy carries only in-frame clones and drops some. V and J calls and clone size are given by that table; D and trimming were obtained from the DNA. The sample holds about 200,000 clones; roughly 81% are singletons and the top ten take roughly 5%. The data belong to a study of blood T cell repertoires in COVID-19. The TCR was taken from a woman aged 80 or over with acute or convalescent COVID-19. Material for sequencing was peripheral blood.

Here the CDR3 reads CASGGDSYNSPLHF. The CDR3 region has the DNA TGTGCCAGCGGAGGGGACTCCTATAATTCACCCCTCCACTTT. The rearrangement joins TRBV2 to TRBJ1-6, with D perhaps TRBD1 (5 bases). V lost 8 bases, J lost 0 bases, and 8 bases lay in between. The CDR3 contains 14 residues. Germline V CDR1 and CDR2: SNHLY, FYNNEI.